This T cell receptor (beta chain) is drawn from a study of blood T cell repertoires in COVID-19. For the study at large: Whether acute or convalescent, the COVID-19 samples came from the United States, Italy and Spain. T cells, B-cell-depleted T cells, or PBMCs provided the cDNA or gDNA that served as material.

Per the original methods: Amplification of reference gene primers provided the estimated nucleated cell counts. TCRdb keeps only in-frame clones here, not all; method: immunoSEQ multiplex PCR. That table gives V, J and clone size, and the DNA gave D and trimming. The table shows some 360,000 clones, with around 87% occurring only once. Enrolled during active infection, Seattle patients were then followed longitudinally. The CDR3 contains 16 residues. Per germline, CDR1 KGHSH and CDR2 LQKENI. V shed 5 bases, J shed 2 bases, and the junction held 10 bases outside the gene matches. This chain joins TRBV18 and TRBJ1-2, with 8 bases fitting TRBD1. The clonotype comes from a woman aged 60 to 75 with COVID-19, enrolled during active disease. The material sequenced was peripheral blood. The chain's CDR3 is CASSVIGTGENYGYTF. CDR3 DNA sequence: TGTGCCAGCTCAGTAATTGGGACAGGAGAAAACTATGGCTACACCTTC.